The 26 T cell receptor beta chains reported below all come from one sample, sequenced in a study of CD4 T cells in relation to SARS-CoV-2 and coronaviruses. The unexposed donors gave CD4+ T cells in about 2011-2019, prior to COVID-19. The cells were cultured for roughly 11 days before CD4+ T cells were isolated. For these receptors, no antigen is known. Produced via immunoSEQ multiplex PCR; TCRdb's table is partial and in-frame only. The data contain around 20,000 clones, roughly 78% of them singletons. The specimen sequenced was CD4+ T cells from PBMCs, cultured in vitro. The receptors originated from a human donor in good health.

This chain connects TRBV2 to TRBJ2-3, with TRBD1 as a possible D gene (7 bases). The V end lost 5 bases, the J end lost 4 bases, and 16 bases lay between the germline ends. Germline CDR1 SNHLY, CDR2 FYNNEI. The length of the CDR3 is 15 residues. The CDR3 DNA reads TGTGCCAGCAGTCCTCAGGGGGAGGCGGCAGATACGCAGTATTTT. This sequence encodes CASSPQGEAADTQYF.

This clone was seen just once. The chain combines TRBV19 with TRBJ1-1, with 9 bases aligning to TRBD1. The CDR3 sequence is 14 residues long. Germline V gene lookup returns CDR1 LNHDA and CDR2 SQIVND (reference sequence). With 3 bases clipped from V and 4 bases from J, the junction kept 3 bases outside the gene matches. Here the CDR3 DNA reads TGTGCCAGTAGTATCGGGACAGGGCGCACTGAAGCTTTCTTT. Its translation: CASSIGTGRTEAFF.

V gene TRBV9 combines with J gene TRBJ2-1, with 11 bases fitting TRBD2. The CDR3 has 18 amino acids. Looked up from germline, CDR1 is SGDLS and CDR2 is YYNGEE. V lost 2 bases and J lost 5; bases outside the gene matches: 12. The CDR3 region is CASSVTSGNLRWNNEQFF. The DNA of the CDR3 is TGTGCCAGCAGCGTGACTAGCGGGAACCTTCGGTGGAACAATGAGCAGTTCTTC.

The chain employs TRBV9 and TRBJ2-1, with D hard to call. This CDR3 has 13 amino acids. V was cut by 3 bases and J by 4 bases, with 8 bases left in between. The germline CDR1 and CDR2 sequences are SGDLS and YYNGEE. The CDR3, as DNA: TGTGCCAGCAGCGCCGACGGATACAATGAGCAGTTCTTC. Amino acid sequence: CASSADGYNEQFF.

This clone was counted once. V and J are TRBV29-1 and TRBJ1-1; the D is unclear. CDR1 SQVTM and CDR2 ANQGSEA come from the germline V gene. V was clipped by 1 base and J by 0 bases, with 6 bases between them. The CDR3 length is 13 residues. The CDR3 loop reads CSVEVAMNTEAFF. In DNA, the CDR3 is TGCAGCGTTGAAGTCGCGATGAACACTGAAGCTTTCTTT.

The V and J genes are TRBV5-1 and TRBJ1-1, with D perhaps TRBD1 (6 bases). V lost 3 bases and J 1 base, leaving 10 bases between the germline ends. CDR3 size: 14 residues. The germline CDR1 and CDR2 sequences are SGHRS and YFSETQ. The CDR3 loop reads CASSSYRENTEAFF. The CDR3 nucleotides are TGCGCCAGCAGCTCATACAGGGAGAACACTGAAGCTTTCTTT.

This clone has a handful of counts. The gene calls are TRBV28 and TRBJ2-1, with 8 bases that match TRBD2. The CDR3 sequence is 15 residues long. The V segment lost 6 bases and the J segment 2 bases; nucleotides outside the gene matches: 6. Germline values: CDR1 MDHEN, CDR2 SYDVKM. CDR3 in amino acids: CASSPASGPYNEQFF. DNA for the CDR3: TGTGCCAGCAGCCCGGCTAGCGGGCCCTACAATGAGCAGTTCTTC.

J is TRBJ1-1 and V is TRBV20-1, with D uncertain. CDR1 is DFQATT, CDR2 SNEGSKA, per germline (reference sequence). This CDR3 region has 14 residues. The V gene lost 3 bases and the J gene lost 4 bases, with 15 bases spanning the gap. Here the CDR3 reads CSASQALRATEAFF. The CDR3 nucleotides read TGCAGTGCTAGTCAGGCACTAAGGGCCACTGAAGCTTTCTTT.

The chain combines TRBV24-1 with TRBJ2-1; 7 bases are a match to TRBD1. V shed 3 bases, J shed 1 base, and the junction held 11 bases outside the gene matches. The CDR3 runs to 18 residues. CDR1 KGHDR and CDR2 SFDVKD come from the germline V gene. CDR3 region: CATSDIPRTGASYNEQFF. The CDR3 coding sequence is TGTGCCACCAGTGATATCCCGCGGACAGGAGCGTCCTACAATGAGCAGTTCTTC.

This sequence joins TRBV28 and TRBJ1-5, with D possibly TRBD1 on 5 matching bases. Trimming left V 7 bases short and J 2 bases short, with 15 bases between. The CDR3 totals 15 residues. Germline CDR1 reads MDHEN; CDR2 reads SYDVKM. Here the CDR3 reads CASTLGGGGNQPQHF. CDR3 nucleotide sequence: TGTGCCAGCACCCTGGGCGGAGGGGGCAATCAGCCCCAGCATTTT.

This chain uses TRBV27 with TRBJ2-2; the D is unclear. With 3 bases removed from V and 2 bases from J, the gap between germline ends came to 4 bases. Germline CDR1 MNHEY, CDR2 SMNVEV (reference sequence). This CDR3 comprises 13 residues. The CDR3 DNA follows: TGTGCCAGCAGTTTGGGTAACACCGGGGAGCTGTTTTTT. Protein product: CASSLGNTGELFF.

V and J are TRBV20-1 and TRBJ2-7, with a possible D match to TRBD1 (6 bases). Germline lookup yields CDR1 DFQATT and CDR2 SNEGSKA (reference sequence). This CDR3 contains 13 residues. V lost 3 bases and J 0 bases, leaving 9 bases between the germline ends. For the CDR3, the DNA is TGCAGTGCTAGTCGGGACATCTCCTACGAGCAGTACTTC. It yields the protein CSASRDISYEQYF.

This clone was found a few times. CDR3 in amino acids: CASTHRGINSPLHF. The CDR3 nucleotides are TGTGCCAGTACCCACAGGGGGATAAATTCACCCCTCCACTTT. The rearrangement links TRBV27 to TRBJ1-6; the match to TRBD1 covers 8 bases. Germline trimming cut 9 bases from V and 7 bases from J; bases unmatched to any gene: 8. The CDR3 totals 14 residues. CDR1 is MNHEY, CDR2 SMNVEV, per germline (reference sequence).

The CDR3 DNA is TGCGCCAGCAGCTTGAGGCGGGAGCTCCAAGAGACCCAGTACTTC. It encodes CASSLRRELQETQYF. The rearrangement uses TRBV5-1 and TRBJ2-5; 7 nucleotides match TRBD2. The CDR3 length is 15 residues. The V gene's germline CDR1 is SGHRS and CDR2 YFSETQ. V lost 1 base and J lost 1; bases outside the gene matches: 4.

The genes are TRBV29-1 and TRBJ2-1, with 7 bases identical to TRBD1. CDR3 length equals 13 residues. The V gene's germline CDR1 is SQVTM and CDR2 ANQGSEA. V dropped 2 bases and J dropped 11; count of bases not matched to a gene: 9. The chain's CDR3 is CSVEITTGNKQFF. CDR3 coding DNA: TGCAGCGTTGAAATTACGACAGGGAACAAGCAGTTCTTC.

The chain carries TRBV5-4 and TRBJ1-2, with TRBD1 as a possible D gene (6 bases). Germline V gives CDR1 SGHNT, CDR2 YYREEE (reference sequence). The V end was cut by 5 bases, the J end by 2 bases, with 10 bases between. The CDR3 extends over 13 amino acids. The CDR3 DNA reads TGTGCCAGCAGACCACAGGGAAACTATGGCTACACCTTC. Amino acids: CASRPQGNYGYTF.

The chain links TRBV27 to TRBJ1-1; D not resolved. CDR3 size: 13 residues. Trimming stripped 7 bases from V and 4 bases from J, with 13 bases between. Germline V CDR1 and CDR2: MNHEY, SMNVEV (reference sequence). This CDR3 reads CASNPIGGTEAFF. The CDR3 DNA follows: TGTGCCAGCAACCCTATAGGTGGCACTGAAGCTTTCTTT.

The CDR3 is CAWSQQVTRNIQYF. CDR3 DNA sequence: TGTGCCTGGAGCCAACAGGTAACCAGGAACATTCAGTACTTC. This chain uses TRBV30 with TRBJ2-4; weak D call: TRBD1 (5 bases). V shed 3 bases and J shed 7 bases, with 16 bases lying between them. The CDR3 covers 14 residues. Per the germline V gene, CDR1 is GTSNPN and CDR2 is SVGIG (reference sequence).

The chain uses TRBV27 and TRBJ2-1; the D call may be TRBD1 or TRBD2 (6 bases each). V was clipped by 2 bases and J by 3 bases, with 8 bases between them. The CDR3 length is 14 residues. Germline CDR1 and CDR2: MNHEY and SMNVEV (reference sequence). The DNA of the CDR3 is TGTGCCAGCAGTTTAGAGGGGGGCTACAATGAGCAGTTCTTC. Translating gives CASSLEGGYNEQFF.

This chain uses TRBV28 with TRBJ2-7; D gene uncertain. This CDR3 contains 11 residues. CDR1 and CDR2 from the germline V gene are MDHEN and SYDVKM. Trimming pared 3 bases from V and 7 bases from J, leaving 7 bases between. The CDR3 protein is CASSFLGEQYF. Here the CDR3 DNA reads TGTGCCAGCAGTTTTCTGGGGGAGCAGTACTTC.

The chain recombines TRBV9 with TRBJ2-5; the match to TRBD1 covers 9 bases. Germline V gives CDR1 SGDLS, CDR2 YYNGEE. Unmatched junction bases numbered 8, after V lost 3 bases and J lost 5 bases. The CDR3 spans 15 residues. The CDR3, as DNA: TGTGCCAGCAGCGCAGTACAGGGGGCTTGGGAGACCCAGTACTTC. Its translation: CASSAVQGAWETQYF. Variable domain in full (rest from reference TRBV9 and TRBJ2-5): DSGVTQTPKHLITATGQRVTLRCSPRSGDLSVYWYQQSLDQGLQFLIQYYNGEERAKGNILERFSAQQFPDLHSELNLSSLELGDSALYFCASSAVQGAWETQYFGPGTRLLVL.

DNA of the CDR3: TGTGCCAGCAGCTTAGCTGTGAACACCGGGGAGCTGTTTTTT. This codes for CASSLAVNTGELFF. The chain combines TRBV7-2 with TRBJ2-2; D unclear. The germline V and J ends were trimmed by 0 bases and 1 base, with 3 bases remaining between them. The CDR3 is 14 residues long. Looked up from germline, CDR1 is SGHTA and CDR2 is FQGNSA.

V and J are TRBV7-3 and TRBJ2-3; D call uncertain. Germline assignment: CDR1 SGHTA and CDR2 FQGTGA. This CDR3 is 13 amino acids long. Trimming shortened V by 7 bases and J by 3 bases, and 11 bases separated the two germline ends. This CDR3 is CASNNSPTDTQYF. CDR3 DNA: TGTGCCAGCAACAATTCCCCTACAGATACGCAGTATTTT.

The J gene is TRBJ2-1, the V gene TRBV6-2 or TRBV6-3, with 7 positions matching TRBD2. Looked up from germline, CDR1 is MNHEY and CDR2 is SVGEGT. The CDR3 has 15 residues. V lost 0 bases and J lost 2; bases outside the gene matches: 1. CDR3 residues: CASSYSRETYNEQFF. The CDR3 DNA sequence: TGTGCCAGCAGTTACTCGCGGGAGACCTACAATGAGCAGTTCTTC.

The chain joins TRBV5-1 to TRBJ2-2; D may be TRBD1 (6 bases). CDR3 size: 16 residues. In germline, CDR1 is SGHRS, CDR2 YFSETQ. Trimming pared 3 bases from V and 6 bases from J, leaving 18 bases between. Here the CDR3 reads CASSSQGKGDAGELFF. The CDR3 DNA reads TGCGCCAGCAGCTCACAAGGGAAGGGGGATGCCGGGGAGCTGTTTTTT.

V is TRBV12-3 or TRBV12-4 and J is TRBJ2-7; no definite D call. This CDR3 is 13 amino acids long. Trimming removed 6 bases from V and 4 bases from J, with 13 bases in between. CDR3 loop: CASRFGGSYEQYF. CDR3 bases: TGTGCCAGCAGGTTCGGCGGTTCTTACGAGCAGTACTTC.